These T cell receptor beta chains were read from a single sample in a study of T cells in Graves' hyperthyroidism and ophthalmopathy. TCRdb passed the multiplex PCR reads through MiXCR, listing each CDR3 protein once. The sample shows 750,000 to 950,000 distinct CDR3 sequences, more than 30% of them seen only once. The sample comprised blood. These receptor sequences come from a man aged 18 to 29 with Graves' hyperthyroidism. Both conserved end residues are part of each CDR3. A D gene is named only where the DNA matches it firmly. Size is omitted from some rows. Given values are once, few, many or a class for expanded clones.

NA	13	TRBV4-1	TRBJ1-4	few	CASSQGINEKLFF	TGCGCCAGCAGCCAAGGGATTAATGAAAAACTGTTTTTT
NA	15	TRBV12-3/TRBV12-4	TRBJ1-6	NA	CASRQDNPGNSPLHF	TGTGCCAGCAGGCAAGATAACCCCGGGAATTCACCCCTCCACTTT
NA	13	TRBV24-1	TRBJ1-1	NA	CATSATGVTEAFF	TGTGCCACCAGTGCGACGGGGGTCACTGAAGCTTTCTTT
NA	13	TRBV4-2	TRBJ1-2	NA	CASSQEEEGGYTF	TGTGCCAGCAGCCAGGAGGAGGAGGGCGGCTACACCTTC
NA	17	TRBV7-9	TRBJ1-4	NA	CASSFNPGGGTNEKLFF	TGTGCCAGCAGCTTTAACCCGGGGGGAGGAACTAATGAAAAACTGTTTTTT
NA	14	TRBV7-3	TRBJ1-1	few	CASSFSQPNTEAFF	TGTGCCAGCAGCTTCTCCCAGCCTAACACTGAAGCTTTCTTT
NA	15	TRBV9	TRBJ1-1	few	CASSQGLGVRTEAFF	TGTGCCAGCAGCCAAGGTCTGGGGGTGAGGACTGAAGCTTTCTTT
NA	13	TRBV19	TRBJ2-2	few	CASSISGGGELFF	TGTGCCAGTAGTATTAGTGGGGGCGGGGAGCTGTTTTTT
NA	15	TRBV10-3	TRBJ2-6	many	CAITGALSGANVLTF	TGTGCCATCACAGGGGCCCTCTCTGGGGCCAACGTCCTGACTTTC
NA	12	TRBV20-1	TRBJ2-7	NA	CSATSPQAEQYF	TGCAGTGCTACTTCCCCGCAGGCCGAGCAGTACTTC
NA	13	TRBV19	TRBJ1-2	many	CASSMRGPYGYTF	TGTGCCAGTAGTATGCGCGGACCCTATGGCTACACCTTC
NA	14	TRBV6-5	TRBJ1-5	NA	CASSLFGANQPQHF	TGTGCCAGCAGTTTGTTCGGGGCCAATCAGCCCCAGCATTTT
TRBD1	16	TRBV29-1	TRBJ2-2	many	CSALGQGSLGTGELFF	TGCAGCGCCCTAGGACAGGGCTCACTGGGAACCGGGGAGCTGTTTTTT
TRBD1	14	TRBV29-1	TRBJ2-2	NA	CSGRGQGDTGELFF	TGCAGCGGTCGTGGACAGGGGGACACCGGGGAGCTGTTTTTT
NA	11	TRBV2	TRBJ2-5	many	CASSSRDTQYF	TGTGCCAGCAGTTCCCGGGACACCCAGTACTTC
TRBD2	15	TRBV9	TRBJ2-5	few	CASSRGLAGVETQYF	TGTGCCAGCAGCAGGGGACTAGCGGGGGTAGAGACCCAGTACTTC
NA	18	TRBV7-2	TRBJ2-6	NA	CASSLGVAILSGANVLTF	TGTGCCAGCAGCTTAGGTGTGGCGATTCTGTCTGGGGCCAACGTCCTGACTTTC
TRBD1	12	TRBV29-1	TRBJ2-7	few	CSAWTGAYEQYF	TGCAGCGCCTGGACAGGCGCCTACGAGCAGTACTTC
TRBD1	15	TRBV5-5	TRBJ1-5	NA	CASSPTGISNQPQHF	TGTGCCAGCAGCCCGACAGGGATTAGCAATCAGCCCCAGCATTTT
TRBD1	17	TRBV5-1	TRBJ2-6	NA	CASSLVGQGAGANVLTF	TGCGCCAGCAGCTTGGTCGGACAGGGCGCTGGGGCCAACGTCCTGACTTTC
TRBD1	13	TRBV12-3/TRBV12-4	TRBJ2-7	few	CASSSTGGREQYF	TGTGCCAGCAGCTCTACAGGGGGCCGCGAGCAGTACTTC
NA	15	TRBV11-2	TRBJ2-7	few	CASSPDTGSSYEQYF	TGTGCCAGCAGCCCTGATACAGGGAGCTCCTACGAGCAGTACTTC
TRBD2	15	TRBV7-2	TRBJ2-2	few	CASSRLAGLGGELFF	TGTGCCAGCAGCAGGCTAGCGGGACTAGGCGGGGAGCTGTTTTTT
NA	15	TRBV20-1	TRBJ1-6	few	CSARDHLGGNSPLHF	TGCAGTGCTAGAGATCACCTGGGCGGCAATTCACCCCTCCACTTT
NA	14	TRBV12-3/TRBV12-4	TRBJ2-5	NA	CASSFIRAGETQYF	TGTGCCAGCAGTTTCATCAGGGCGGGCGAGACCCAGTACTTC
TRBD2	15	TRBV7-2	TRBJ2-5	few	CASSWTSGDQETQYF	TGTGCCAGCAGCTGGACTAGCGGGGACCAAGAGACCCAGTACTTC
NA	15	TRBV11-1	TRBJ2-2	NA	CASSPRRSGTGELFF	TGTGCCAGCAGCCCTAGGAGGTCGGGCACCGGGGAGCTGTTTTTT
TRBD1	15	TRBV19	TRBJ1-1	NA	CASSIASGGWTEAFF	TGTGCCAGTAGTATAGCCTCAGGGGGGTGGACTGAAGCTTTCTTT
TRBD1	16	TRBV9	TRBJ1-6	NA	CASSLSGQSLNSPLRF	TGTGCCAGCAGCTTATCGGGACAGTCTCTCAATTCACCCCTCCGCTTT
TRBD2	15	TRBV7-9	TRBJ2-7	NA	CASSLAVSGRYEQYF	TGTGCCAGCAGCTTAGCAGTTAGCGGGAGGTACGAGCAGTACTTC
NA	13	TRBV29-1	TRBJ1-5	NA	CSSYSPRDQPQHF	TGCAGCAGTTACTCGCCGAGGGATCAGCCCCAGCATTTT
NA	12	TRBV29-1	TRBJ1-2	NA	CSVVRGNYGYTF	TGCAGCGTTGTGCGGGGTAACTATGGCTACACCTTC
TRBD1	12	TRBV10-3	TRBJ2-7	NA	CAIRGQNYEQYF	TGTGCCATCAGGGGACAGAACTACGAGCAGTACTTC
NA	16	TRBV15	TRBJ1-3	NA	CATSPTGVARGNTIYF	TGTGCCACCAGCCCCACGGGGGTGGCGCGTGGAAACACCATATATTTT
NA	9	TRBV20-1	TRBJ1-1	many	CSALCEAFF	TGCAGTGCTTTGTGCGAAGCTTTCTTT
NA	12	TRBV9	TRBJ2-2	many	CASSGEAGELFF	TGTGCCAGCAGCGGGGAAGCCGGGGAGCTGTTTTTT
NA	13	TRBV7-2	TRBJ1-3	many	CASSLESGNTIYF	TGTGCCAGCAGCTTAGAGAGCGGAAACACCATATATTTT
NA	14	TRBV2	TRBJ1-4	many	CASRYRAYDEKLFF	TGTGCCAGCCGTTACAGGGCATATGATGAAAAACTGTTTTTT
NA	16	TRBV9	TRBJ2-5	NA	CASSPGRGGGQETQYF	TGTGCCAGCAGCCCAGGAAGGGGAGGGGGCCAAGAGACCCAGTACTTC
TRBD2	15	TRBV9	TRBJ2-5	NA	CASSVAAGGRETQYF	TGTGCCAGCAGCGTAGCGGCGGGGGGTAGAGAGACCCAGTACTTC
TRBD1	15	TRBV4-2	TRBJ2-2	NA	CASSQGTGSTGELFF	TGTGCCAGCAGCCAAGGGACAGGGAGTACCGGGGAGCTGTTTTTT
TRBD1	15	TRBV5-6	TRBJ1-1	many	CASSLGGVQGTEAFF	TGTGCCAGCAGCTTAGGGGGGGTACAGGGGACTGAAGCTTTCTTT
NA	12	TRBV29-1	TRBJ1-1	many	CSVEEPNTEAFF	TGCAGCGTTGAAGAACCCAACACTGAAGCTTTCTTT
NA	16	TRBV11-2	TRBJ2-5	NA	CASSLRRGGEQETQYF	TGTGCCAGCAGCTTAAGAAGAGGAGGGGAACAAGAGACCCAGTACTTC
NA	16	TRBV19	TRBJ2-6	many	CASSNVTYSGANVLTF	TGTGCCAGTAGTAACGTCACCTACTCTGGGGCCAACGTCCTGACTTTC
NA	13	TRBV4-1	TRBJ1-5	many	CASSQDTSQPQHF	TGCGCCAGCAGCCAAGACACCTCTCAGCCCCAGCATTTT
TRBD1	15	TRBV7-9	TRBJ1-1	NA	CASSPTGVGITEAFF	TGTGCCAGCAGCCCGACAGGGGTGGGGATCACTGAAGCTTTCTTT
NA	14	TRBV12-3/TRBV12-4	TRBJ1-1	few	CASIPDTLNTEAFF	TGTGCCAGCATTCCGGACACCCTGAACACTGAAGCTTTCTTT
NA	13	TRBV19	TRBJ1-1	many	CASTEIGDTEAFF	TGTGCCAGTACCGAGATAGGGGACACTGAAGCTTTCTTT
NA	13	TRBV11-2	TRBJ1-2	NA	CASSFRLPGGYTF	TGTGCCAGCAGCTTTAGACTCCCGGGGGGCTACACCTTC
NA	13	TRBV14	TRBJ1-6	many	CASSQETYSPLHF	TGTGCCAGCAGCCAAGAGACGTATTCACCCCTCCACTTT
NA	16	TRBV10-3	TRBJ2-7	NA	CAISKPGSGRGREQYF	TGTGCCATCAGTAAACCAGGGAGTGGGAGAGGACGCGAGCAGTACTTC
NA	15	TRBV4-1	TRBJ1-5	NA	CASSQTGLSNQPQHF	TGCGCCAGCAGCCAAACAGGGTTGAGCAATCAGCCCCAGCATTTT
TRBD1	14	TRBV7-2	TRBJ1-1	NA	CASSFQGGSTEAFF	TGTGCCAGCAGCTTCCAGGGGGGGAGCACTGAAGCTTTCTTT
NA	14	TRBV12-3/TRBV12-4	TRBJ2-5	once	CASTLGAGEETQYF	TGTGCCAGCACTTTAGGTGCGGGTGAGGAGACCCAGTACTTC
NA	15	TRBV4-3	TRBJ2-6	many	CASSQGDSGANVLTF	TGTGCCAGCAGCCAAGGGGACTCTGGGGCCAACGTCCTGACTTTC
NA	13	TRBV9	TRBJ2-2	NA	CASSVGGTGELLF	TGTGCCAGCAGCGTAGGGGGAACCGGGGAGCTGCTTTTT
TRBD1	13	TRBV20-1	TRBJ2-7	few	CSAWTGSSYEQYF	TGCAGTGCTTGGACAGGGAGCTCCTACGAGCAGTACTTC
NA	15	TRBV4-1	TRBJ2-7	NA	CASSQDGGSDYEQYF	TGCGCCAGCAGCCAAGATGGTGGCAGTGACTACGAGCAGTACTTC